This TCR beta chain was sequenced in a study of T cell responses to AZD1222 COVID-19 vaccine. Findings and caveats of the study: Increases in Spike-specific TCR breadth and depth were seen after two AZD1222 doses. Repertoires were obtained solely post-peak T cell response.

TCRdb's copy holds only in-frame clones and misses some; the assay was immunoSEQ multiplex PCR. The repertoire holds 150,000 to 200,000 clones, with 92% as singletons. Germline-derived CDR1 and CDR2 are SGHKS and YYEKEE (reference sequence). The junction had 7 bases not matched to a gene; V was cut back by 4 bases and J by 2 bases. The CDR3 contains 15 residues. This clone was observed a single time. Antigen unknown. The J gene is TRBJ2-7, the V gene TRBV5-5, with 9 bases matching TRBD1. The origin of this receptor is an adult in good health. This sample comprised peripheral blood, obtained on day 0 of AZD1222 vaccination. The CDR3 DNA is TGTGCCAGCAGCCTCCGGGACAGGGCGGCCTACGAGCAGTACTTC. Translating it yields CASSLRDRAAYEQYF.